These 18 T cell receptor beta chains were sequenced from one sample in a study of sequential checkpoint blockade in melanoma. Noted treatment: randomized to nivolumab then ipilimumab (arm A) or the reverse (arm B). The repertoire was sequenced with immunoSEQ multiplex PCR; TCRdb's copy has only in-frame clones and lacks some. The table has 10,000 or so clones, around three quarters seen once. The sample here was CD8+ T cells sorted from blood (inferred from file names), taken from a patient given nivolumab and ipilimumab in sequence. The receptors come from a human donor with melanoma.

The chain is built from TRBV7-8 and TRBJ2-7, with 11 bases matching TRBD2. Germline V lookup: CDR1 SGHVS, CDR2 FQNEAQ. The CDR3 is 16 amino acids. V shed 5 bases and J 3 bases; nucleotides not matched to a gene: 9. Written as DNA, the CDR3 is TGTGCCAGCAGCGGCCAGACTAGCGGGGAGTACTACGAGCAGTACTTC. Translation gives CASSGQTSGEYYEQYF.

The chain has TRBV13 and TRBJ1-5, with 7 nucleotides matching TRBD1. Germline CDR1 PRHDT, CDR2 FYEKMQ (reference sequence). The V gene end was trimmed by 4 bases and the J gene end by 5 bases; junction bases not matched to a gene: 8. The CDR3 extends over 15 amino acids. In DNA, the CDR3 is TGTGCCAGCAGCTCAGGCAGAGGGGGCTATCAGCCCCAGCATTTT. Residues: CASSSGRGGYQPQHF.

This clone was seen a single time. The rearrangement links TRBV10-1 to TRBJ1-2; TRBD1 aligns across 7 bases. The V and J ends lost 4 bases and 4 bases, in that order; junction bases with no gene match: 3. Per the germline V gene, CDR1 is WNHNN and CDR2 is SYGVQD (reference sequence). The CDR3 has 13 amino acids. This CDR3 reads CASSGGDSYGYTF. The CDR3 region has the DNA TGCGCCAGCAGTGGCGGGGACAGCTATGGCTACACCTTC.

This clone is labeled medium-sized. V usage is TRBV9 and J usage is TRBJ1-1; D is uncertain. CDR1 and CDR2 (germline): SGDLS, YYNGEE. The V and J ends lost 4 bases and 10 bases respectively, with 17 bases between them. The CDR3 is 13 amino acids. The CDR3 DNA reads as TGTGCCAGCAGCATACCCCATCCGGGGTTAGCTTTCTTT. Its protein is CASSIPHPGLAFF.

This chain uses TRBV10-3 with TRBJ2-1; 9 positions agree with TRBD2. V gave up 11 bases and J gave up 5 bases; unmatched junction bases: 7. Germline CDR1 ENHRY, CDR2 SYGVKD. This CDR3 contains 13 residues. CDR3 bases: TGTGCCGTACGGGGACTAGCCCACAATGAGCAGTTCTTC. Translated: CAVRGLAHNEQFF.

The chain uses TRBV10-1 and TRBJ1-6; D unclear. The CDR3 runs 13 residues. In germline, CDR1 is WNHNN, CDR2 SYGVQD (reference sequence). V was pared by 2 bases and J by 7 bases, with 6 bases between. The CDR3 nucleotides are TGCGCCAGCAGTGAGCCCGGGAATTCACCCCTCCACTTT. As protein: CASSEPGNSPLHF.

This chain joins TRBV10-2 and TRBJ1-5; D gene uncertain. CDR1 WSHSY and CDR2 SAAADI come from the germline V gene. The CDR3 is 14 residues long. V dropped 4 bases and J dropped 0 bases, with 7 bases sitting between them. CDR3 sequence (DNA): TGCGCCAGCAGTGCCCGGTATAGCAATCAGCCCCAGCATTTT. Translation: CASSARYSNQPQHF.

The chain combines TRBV28 with TRBJ1-4; D is unresolved. Looked up from germline, CDR1 is MDHEN and CDR2 is SYDVKM. With 4 bases removed from V and 1 base from J, the gap between germline ends came to 10 bases. The CDR3 is made up of 15 amino acids. Here the CDR3 reads CASSSDIETNEKLFF. DNA of the CDR3: TGTGCCAGCAGTTCAGACATTGAAACTAATGAAAAACTGTTTTTT. The whole variable domain, remainder taken from reference TRBV28 and TRBJ1-4, is DVKVTQSSRYLVKRTGEKVFLECVQDMDHENMFWYRQDPGLGLRLIYFSYDVKMKEKGDIPEGYSVSREKKERFSLILESASTNQTSMYLCASSSDIETNEKLFFGSGTQLSVL.

V gene TRBV27 combines with J gene TRBJ2-1; D perhaps matches TRBD2 (6 bases). CDR3 length equals 15 residues. Per germline, CDR1 MNHEY and CDR2 SMNVEV (reference sequence). V lost 5 bases and J 2 bases, leaving 13 bases between the germline ends. CDR3 sequence: CASSPRRGAYNEQFF. CDR3 in DNA: TGTGCCAGCAGTCCTCGGAGGGGCGCCTACAATGAGCAGTTCTTC.

By sample fraction, this clone is large. V gene TRBV7-9 combines with J gene TRBJ1-1, with D tentatively TRBD1 (6 bases). The germline V gene encodes CDR1 SEHNR and CDR2 FQNEAQ (reference sequence). Trimming shortened V by 2 bases and J by 0 bases, and 10 bases separated the two germline ends. The CDR3 has 15 residues. The CDR3 DNA reads as TGTGCCAGCAGCTTACAGACAGGCATGAACACTGAAGCTTTCTTT. Its protein product is CASSLQTGMNTEAFF.

V and J are TRBV27 and TRBJ1-1; 7 nucleotides align to TRBD1. The trim removed 7 bases at V and 0 bases at J, leaving 8 bases unmatched. Germline V CDR1 and CDR2: MNHEY, SMNVEV (reference sequence). This CDR3 is built from 15 residues. The chain's CDR3 is CASTRDRGMNTEAFF. CDR3 in DNA: TGTGCCAGCACTCGGGACAGAGGGATGAACACTGAAGCTTTCTTT.

This chain links TRBV27 with TRBJ1-1; TRBD1 matches 8 bases. Trimming took 5 bases from V and 1 from J; bases not matched to a gene: 12. Germline V CDR1 and CDR2: MNHEY, SMNVEV (reference sequence). This CDR3 region has 17 residues. The CDR3 DNA reads as TGTGCCAGCAGTCCCCCCTTCGGGACAGGCCAGAACACTGAAGCTTTCTTT. Protein product: CASSPPFGTGQNTEAFF.

The chain employs TRBV13 and TRBJ2-1; TRBD2 aligns across 7 bases. This CDR3 contains 16 residues. The germline CDR1 and CDR2 sequences are PRHDT and FYEKMQ (reference sequence). Losses at the gene ends were 1 base for V and 4 bases for J; bases not matched to a gene: 7. CDR3 coding DNA: TGTGCCAGCAGCTTAGTTGGTAGCGGGTGGTACAATGAGCAGTTCTTC. Translating gives CASSLVGSGWYNEQFF.

This clone was counted between two and nine times. The J gene is TRBJ2-1, the V gene TRBV15, with D possibly matching TRBD2 (6 bases). Trimming took 4 bases from V and 0 from J, leaving 10 bases between them. This CDR3 comprises 15 residues. Germline V gene data show CDR1 as LNHNV and CDR2 as YYDKDF (reference sequence). The CDR3 region has the DNA TGTGCCACCAGCATTAGCGGAATCTCCTACAATGAGCAGTTCTTC. Protein product: CATSISGISYNEQFF.

The chain combines TRBV6-6 with TRBJ2-5; 8 nucleotides agree with TRBD2. Germline assignment: CDR1 MNHNY and CDR2 SVGAGI (reference sequence). The CDR3 length is 14 residues. Trimming removed 0 bases from V and 4 bases from J; junction bases left unmatched: 1. The CDR3: CASSYSRGGETQYF. The CDR3 region has the DNA TGTGCCAGCAGTTACTCCCGGGGGGGAGAGACCCAGTACTTC.

This chain links TRBV4-1 with TRBJ1-2; 7 bases are a match to TRBD1. Unmatched junction bases numbered 8, after V lost 1 base and J lost 3 bases. Per germline, CDR1 MGHRA and CDR2 YSYEKL. The CDR3 length is 16 residues. Written as DNA, the CDR3 is TGCGCCAGCAGCCAAGTGAGCCGGGACAGTTACTATGGCTACACCTTC. It codes for CASSQVSRDSYYGYTF.

The V and J genes are TRBV29-1 and TRBJ2-7, with TRBD2 identical over 7 bases. Germline V gene lookup returns CDR1 SQVTM and CDR2 ANQGSEA. The CDR3 sequence is 18 residues long. V lost 6 bases, J lost 9 bases, and 29 bases stayed unmatched. DNA for the CDR3: TGCAGCGTGACGGGGGGAACGGGGGGAGAAACGCCATGGGCTGTGCAGTACTTC. As protein: CSVTGGTGGETPWAVQYF.

This rearrangement joins TRBV7-9 to TRBJ1-1; D may be TRBD1 (5 bases). The germline V and J ends were trimmed by 3 bases and 3 bases, with 8 bases remaining between them. The germline CDR1 and CDR2 sequences are SEHNR and FQNEAQ (reference sequence). This CDR3 comprises 13 residues. Here the CDR3 reads CASSFGGDTEAFF. CDR3 nucleotides: TGTGCCAGCAGCTTTGGGGGGGACACTGAAGCTTTCTTT. The variable domain in full, completed from reference TRBV7-9 and TRBJ1-1, reads DTGVSQNPRHKITKRGQNVTFRCDPISEHNRLYWYRQTLGQGPEFLTYFQNEAQLEKSRLLSDRFSAERPKGSFSTLEIQRTEQGDSAMYLCASSFGGDTEAFFGQGTRLTVV.